The rows below give T cell receptor beta chains drawn from one sample of a study of cytomegalovirus exposure and HLA in healthy donors. This table comes from immunoSEQ multiplex PCR, and its TCRdb copy is limited to in-frame clones, with some not included. The sample records approximately 110,000 clones, about 61% being singletons. Input material: PBMCs. Every receptor here comes from a young man in good health and CMV-seropositive. CDR3s include the opening cysteine and the closing phenylalanine or tryptophan. The order of the fields is V gene, D gene, clone size, CDR3 length, J gene, CDR3 protein, CDR3 DNA. A D gene is named only where the DNA matches it firmly. Clone size appears in some rows only: once, few, many, or a class for an expanded clone.

TRBV2	TRBD1	NA	14	TRBJ1-5	CASRRQGYNQPQHF	TGTGCCAGCAGGCGACAGGGCTACAATCAGCCCCAGCATTTT
TRBV10-3	NA	few	15	TRBJ2-7	CAISGGGEVYDEQYF	TGTGCCATCAGTGGTGGAGGGGAGGTATATGACGAGCAGTACTTC
TRBV15	TRBD2	NA	14	TRBJ2-1	CATSGLAGPNEQFF	TGTGCCACCAGCGGACTAGCGGGACCCAATGAGCAGTTCTTC
TRBV10-1	NA	NA	15	TRBJ2-2	CASSDYGGLTGELFF	TGCGCCAGCAGTGATTATGGAGGACTAACCGGGGAGCTGTTTTTT
TRBV19	NA	NA	13	TRBJ1-6	CASSDSTRASLHF	TGTGCCAGTTCCGACAGTACCAGGGCGTCCCTCCACTTT
TRBV7-9	NA	NA	14	TRBJ1-3	CASSRGGSGNTIYF	TGTGCCAGCAGCCGGGGGGGCTCTGGAAACACCATATATTTT
TRBV7-2	TRBD2	NA	14	TRBJ2-5	CASSNVAGQETQYF	TGTGCCAGCAGCAACGTAGCGGGCCAAGAGACCCAGTACTTC
TRBV5-1	NA	once	17	TRBJ2-4	CASRPRSGVSAKNIQYF	TGCGCCAGCAGGCCTCGCTCAGGGGTCTCGGCCAAAAACATTCAGTACTTC
TRBV5-6	TRBD1	once	17	TRBJ1-1	CASSLRLTGGGLTEAFF	TGTGCCAGCAGCTTGAGATTGACAGGGGGCGGGTTGACTGAAGCTTTCTTT
TRBV6-5	TRBD2	once	14	TRBJ2-7	CASSYSGGSYEQYF	TGTGCCAGCAGTTACAGCGGGGGCTCCTACGAGCAGTACTTC
TRBV6-5	NA	NA	15	TRBJ2-5	CASSFRWAAQETQYF	TGTGCCAGCAGTTTTCGATGGGCAGCCCAAGAGACCCAGTACTTC
TRBV7-9	NA	few	14	TRBJ2-3	CASTPSRQVDTQYF	TGTGCCAGCACCCCAAGCAGACAGGTAGATACGCAGTATTTT
TRBV6-1	NA	NA	15	TRBJ1-5	CASAWGGASNQPQHF	TGTGCCAGCGCCTGGGGGGGCGCGAGCAATCAGCCCCAGCATTTT
TRBV5-4	TRBD1	NA	16	TRBJ2-2	CASSGGQGAPAGELFF	TGTGCCAGCAGCGGGGGACAGGGGGCGCCCGCCGGGGAGCTGTTTTTT
TRBV2	NA	NA	13	TRBJ1-2	CASSTGTSYGYTF	TGTGCCAGTTCGACGGGAACAAGCTATGGCTACACCTTC
TRBV5-8	NA	NA	15	TRBJ1-5	CASSLAGQSNQPQHF	TGTGCCAGCAGCTTGGCCGGACAGAGCAATCAGCCCCAGCATTTT
TRBV5-1	NA	NA	13	TRBJ2-7	CASGGTYGYEQYF	TGCGCCAGCGGGGGGACTTACGGCTACGAGCAGTACTTC
TRBV7-9	NA	NA	15	TRBJ2-6	CASSFGGTGANVLTF	TGTGCCAGCAGCTTCGGGGGAACTGGGGCCAACGTCCTGACTTTC
TRBV27	TRBD2	NA	18	TRBJ2-2	CASSPLSGGAGGTGELFF	TGTGCCAGCAGCCCGTTGAGCGGGGGGGCCGGTGGCACCGGGGAGCTGTTTTTT
TRBV7-6	TRBD1	NA	16	TRBJ2-7	CASSDRDRALSYEQYF	TGTGCCAGCAGCGACCGGGACAGGGCTCTCTCCTACGAGCAGTACTTC
TRBV6-1	TRBD1	NA	19	TRBJ2-1	CASSENPGGVVGVGNEQFF	TGTGCCAGCAGTGAGAACCCAGGGGGAGTAGTGGGGGTTGGCAATGAGCAGTTCTTC
TRBV11-3	NA	NA	15	TRBJ1-4	CASSSRTTTNEKLFF	TGTGCCAGCAGCTCAAGGACAACAACTAATGAAAAACTGTTTTTT
TRBV7-9	TRBD1	NA	16	TRBJ2-1	CASSFRPGQVYNEQFF	TGTGCCAGCAGCTTCAGACCGGGACAGGTCTACAATGAGCAGTTCTTC
TRBV13	NA	NA	14	TRBJ1-2	CASSLELEEYGYTF	TGTGCCAGCAGCTTAGAGCTCGAAGAATATGGCTACACCTTC
TRBV9	NA	few	13	TRBJ1-1	CASSARRDSEAFF	TGTGCCAGCAGCGCCCGCAGAGACAGTGAAGCTTTCTTT
TRBV5-1	NA	few	14	TRBJ2-5	CASSLAGGVETQYF	TGCGCCAGCAGCTTGGCCGGCGGGGTGGAGACCCAGTACTTC
TRBV6-5	NA	NA	16	TRBJ1-1	CASSYSGGRLNTEAFF	TGTGCCAGCAGTTACTCCGGGGGGAGGTTGAACACTGAAGCTTTCTTT
TRBV30	TRBD2	few	15	TRBJ2-5	CAWSTSTSGLETQYF	TGTGCCTGGAGTACCTCGACTAGCGGGTTGGAGACCCAGTACTTC
TRBV28	TRBD1	few	13	TRBJ1-2	CASSWDRADGYTF	TGTGCCAGCAGTTGGGACAGGGCGGATGGCTACACCTTC
TRBV4-2	TRBD1	NA	18	TRBJ2-2	CASSRNPPGTENTGELFF	TGTGCCAGCAGCCGCAACCCTCCCGGGACAGAAAACACCGGGGAGCTGTTTTTT
TRBV9	NA	NA	14	TRBJ2-2	CASSVNRDTGELFF	TGTGCCAGCAGCGTTAACAGGGACACCGGGGAGCTGTTTTTT
TRBV21-1	NA	NA	15	TRBJ1-1	CASSITAGDRTWAFF	TGTGCCAGCAGCATCACTGCTGGGGACAGAACGTGGGCTTTCTTT
TRBV10-3	NA	few	14	TRBJ1-1	CAIGHGTANTEAFF	TGTGCCATCGGACATGGAACAGCGAACACTGAAGCTTTCTTT
TRBV5-6	NA	few	12	TRBJ1-2	CASSLSNYGYTF	TGTGCCAGCAGCTTGAGCAACTATGGCTACACCTTC
TRBV7-2	TRBD1	NA	15	TRBJ2-7	CASSSPGQGRAEQYF	TGTGCCAGCAGCTCGCCGGGACAGGGGAGAGCCGAGCAGTACTTC
TRBV7-9	NA	NA	15	TRBJ1-4	CASSLSLATNEKLFF	TGTGCCAGCAGCCTGAGTCTTGCAACTAATGAAAAACTGTTTTTT
TRBV6-4	NA	NA	11	TRBJ1-1	CASSGGTEAFF	TGTGCCAGCAGCGGAGGCACTGAAGCTTTCTTT
TRBV5-1	TRBD1	NA	14	TRBJ1-5	CASSLGTGNQPQHF	TGCGCCAGCAGCTTGGGGACAGGGAATCAGCCCCAGCATTTT
TRBV6-5	TRBD1	NA	14	TRBJ1-6	CASSRRDRASPLHF	TGTGCCAGCAGTCGCCGGGACAGGGCTTCACCCCTCCACTTT
TRBV2	TRBD1	NA	12	TRBJ1-1	CARGQTNTEAFF	TGTGCCAGGGGACAGACGAACACTGAAGCTTTCTTT
TRBV29-1	TRBD1	NA	12	TRBJ2-7	CSVGDRGLEQYF	TGCAGCGTGGGGGACAGGGGCCTCGAGCAGTACTTC
TRBV6-5	NA	NA	13	TRBJ1-4	CASTSVANEKLFF	NA
TRBV7-2	TRBD2	once	12	TRBJ2-5	CASSPGRETQYF	TGTGCCAGCAGCCCCGGGAGGGAGACCCAGTACTTC
TRBV5-4	TRBD2	few	16	TRBJ2-5	CASSLFPSGGIKTQYF	TGTGCCAGCAGCTTGTTCCCTAGCGGGGGGATAAAGACCCAGTACTTC
TRBV7-9	TRBD2	few	17	TRBJ2-7	CASSRNPSGGASYEQYF	TGTGCCAGCAGCCGAAACCCAAGCGGGGGGGCCTCCTACGAGCAGTACTTC
TRBV27	TRBD2	NA	15	TRBJ2-3	CASSPRAGDTDTQYF	TGTGCCAGCTCTCCCCGAGCGGGGGACACAGATACGCAGTATTTT
TRBV2	TRBD2	NA	15	TRBJ2-5	CASRTLGGGEETQYF	TGTGCCAGCAGGACCCTCGGCGGGGGGGAAGAGACCCAGTACTTC
TRBV7-9	NA	NA	14	TRBJ1-2	CASSSWVGVGGYTF	TGTGCCAGCAGTTCTTGGGTAGGGGTGGGTGGCTACACCTTC
TRBV6-1	TRBD1	NA	15	TRBJ2-5	CASSEWTGVGETQYF	TGTGCCAGCAGTGAGTGGACAGGGGTTGGAGAGACCCAGTACTTC
TRBV14	TRBD2	NA	14	TRBJ2-1	CASSQLTSGGLEVF	TGTGCCAGCAGCCAACTTACTAGCGGGGGGTTGGAGGTCTTC
TRBV19	NA	NA	12	TRBJ2-2	CASSWAAGELFF	TGTGCCAGTAGTTGGGCAGCCGGGGAGCTGTTTTTT
TRBV5-4	TRBD2	NA	15	TRBJ2-5	CASSLDSGGKETQYF	TGTGCCAGCAGCTTGGATTCGGGGGGTAAAGAGACCCAGTACTTC
TRBV18	TRBD1	NA	15	TRBJ1-5	CASSPEGAIGQPQHF	TGTGCCAGCTCACCAGAGGGGGCAATCGGTCAGCCCCAGCATTTT
TRBV27	NA	NA	14	TRBJ1-4	CASSSQGINEKLFF	TGTGCCAGCAGTTCCCAGGGGATAAATGAAAAACTGTTTTTT
TRBV4-1	NA	NA	13	TRBJ1-1	CASSQLHETEAFF	TGCGCCAGCAGCCAACTCCACGAGACTGAAGCTTTCTTT